The 24 T cell receptor beta chains below come from one sample, sequenced in a study of human T cells and chemical hapten exposure. As to time point: pre-sensitization, week 0. The treatment here: therapeutic diphenylcyclopropenone sensitization with weekly scalp DPC. MiXCR, applied by TCRdb to the RACE reads, yields one record per CDR3 protein. The sample records some 60,000 distinct CDR3 sequences, approximately 11% being singletons. The sample in question was whole blood, obtained in connection with sensitization to the hapten diphenylcyclopropenone (DPC). The receptors were gathered from a woman aged 40-49 years with alopecia areata. Some clones in this sample may be carry-over from other donors' samples.

This clonotype was counted only a few times. The CDR3 nucleotides read TGTGCCAGCAGCTTAGGGAGAGGGGGCGCGCCCGGCTACACCTTC. Translated, it gives CASSLGRGGAPGYTF. The chain carries TRBV7-3 and TRBJ1-2; 7 positions match TRBD1. The CDR3 spans 15 residues. CDR1 and CDR2 (germline): SGHTA, FQGTGA. J gave up 8 bases and V 2 bases, and 11 bases lay outside the gene matches.

This chain uses TRBV4-2 with TRBJ1-1; perhaps TRBD1 as D (6 bases). The germline gives CDR1 LGHNA, CDR2 YNFKEQ. This CDR3 spans 16 amino acids. Trimming stripped 2 bases from V and 3 bases from J, with 16 bases between. In DNA, the CDR3 is TGTGCCAGCAGCCAACCCTGGGGGGCGGAGGACACTGAAGCTTTCTTT. Protein product: CASSQPWGAEDTEAFF.

This clonotype occurred many times. The chain recombines TRBV6-5 with TRBJ1-2, with TRBD1 identical over 7 bases. V shed 6 bases and J 6 bases; nucleotides not matched to a gene: 10. Germline lookup yields CDR1 MNHEY and CDR2 SVGAGI. The CDR3 covers 14 residues. CDR3 region: CASRPPGTENGYTF. CDR3 nucleotide sequence: TGTGCCAGCAGGCCCCCAGGGACAGAGAATGGCTACACCTTC.

This clonotype was recorded at least ten times. CDR3 sequence reads: CASSSADHQETQYF. The CDR3 coding sequence is TGTGCCAGCAGCTCCGCAGACCACCAAGAGACCCAGTACTTC. This chain uses TRBV2 with TRBJ2-5; D gene unclear. The V end lost 6 bases, the J end lost 0 bases, and 11 bases lay between the germline ends. The CDR3 consists of 14 residues. Per the germline V gene, CDR1 is SNHLY and CDR2 is FYNNEI.

The sample holds a few counts of this clonotype. V and J are TRBV6-5 and TRBJ1-2; TRBD1 aligns across 7 bases. Per germline, CDR1 MNHEY and CDR2 SVGAGI. Trimming removed 5 bases from V and 7 bases from J; junction bases left unmatched: 10. The CDR3 consists of 14 residues. The CDR3 is CASSTGVFRFGYTF. The DNA of the CDR3 is TGTGCCAGCAGTACAGGGGTTTTTCGGTTTGGCTACACCTTC.

The chain is built from TRBV6-2 or TRBV6-3 and TRBJ2-1; D gene ambiguous. CDR1 is MNHEY and CDR2 is SVGEGT in the germline V gene. The CDR3 consists of 15 residues. V was pared by 6 bases and J by 6 bases, with 18 bases between. The CDR3 region has the DNA TGTGCCAGCAGGCCAGGTAATCATCCTTCCAATGAGCAGTTCTTC. Amino acid sequence: CASRPGNHPSNEQFF.

This clonotype appeared many times. This sequence joins TRBV5-1 and TRBJ1-1; maybe TRBD1 (5 bases). The germline V and J ends were trimmed by 3 bases and 5 bases, with 14 bases remaining between them. The CDR3 runs to 14 residues. The germline V gene encodes CDR1 SGHRS and CDR2 YFSETQ. As DNA, the CDR3 is TGCGCCAGCAGCTCTACCGTCGGGGGGACTGAAGCTTTCTTT. It is translated as CASSSTVGGTEAFF.

The genes are TRBV2 and TRBJ2-7; 10 nucleotides align to TRBD1. Per the germline V gene, CDR1 is SNHLY and CDR2 is FYNNEI. The V segment lost 7 bases and the J segment 3 bases; nucleotides outside the gene matches: 6. The CDR3 spans 14 residues. CDR3 amino acids: CASTDRTGGYEQYF. The DNA for the CDR3 is TGTGCCAGCACCGACAGGACAGGGGGCTACGAGCAGTACTTC. The full variable domain, in which reference TRBV2 and TRBJ2-7 provide the parts outside the CDR3, is EPEVTQTPSHQVTQMGQEVILRCVPISNHLYFYWYRQILGQKVEFLVSFYNNEISEKSEIFDDQFSVERPDGSNFTLKIRSTKLEDSAMYFCASTDRTGGYEQYFGPGTRLTVT.

The chain combines TRBV12-2 with TRBJ1-5; TRBD1, the table's D call, lacks a check against the DNA. TRBV12-2 represents a pseudogene. This CDR3 has 16 amino acids. CDR3 DNA sequence: TGTGCAAGTCGCTTAGGAGGAAGCGAGGGGGCACAGCCCCAGCATTTT. Amino acids: CASRLGGSEGAQPQHF.

This clonotype was counted ten times or more. The chain carries TRBV11-2 and TRBJ2-2; 7 bases fit TRBD2. CDR3 size: 16 residues. CDR1 is SGHAT, CDR2 FQNNGV, per germline. Trimming removed 0 bases from V and 4 bases from J; junction bases left unmatched: 5. The CDR3: CASSLEAGGGTGELFF. DNA for the CDR3: TGTGCCAGCAGCTTAGAGGCCGGCGGGGGCACCGGGGAGCTGTTTTTT.

The chain employs TRBV7-2 and TRBJ1-1; D not resolved. This CDR3 contains 15 residues. V was cut by 5 bases and J by 3 bases, with 16 bases left in between. Germline V gene data show CDR1 as SGHTA and CDR2 as FQGNSA. The CDR3 loop is CASSLGGIRDTEAFF. The CDR3 nucleotides read TGTGCCAGCAGCCTAGGAGGGATTCGGGACACTGAAGCTTTCTTT.

There are a few counts of this clonotype. V is TRBV5-1 and J is TRBJ2-3; no reliable D call. Trimming shortened V by 0 bases and J by 0 bases, and 5 bases separated the two germline ends. The CDR3 covers 14 residues. Per germline, CDR1 SGHRS and CDR2 YFSETQ. CDR3 in amino acids: CASSLAGSTDTQYF. The CDR3 coding sequence is TGCGCCAGCAGCTTGGCAGGCAGCACAGATACGCAGTATTTT.

Ten or more counts support this clonotype. The gene calls are TRBV9 and TRBJ1-5, with D possibly matching TRBD1 (6 bases). Trimming shortened V by 3 bases and J by 2 bases, and 12 bases separated the two germline ends. Germline-derived CDR1 and CDR2 are SGDLS and YYNGEE. This CDR3 region has 15 residues. CDR3 loop: CASSERGAGNQPQHF. CDR3 DNA sequence: TGTGCCAGCAGCGAGCGGGGGGCCGGCAATCAGCCCCAGCATTTT.

This clonotype was seen repeatedly, ten times or more. The chain carries TRBV20-1 and TRBJ1-3; TRBD1 is a possible D gene (6 bases). V was trimmed by 8 bases and J by 4 bases, leaving 12 bases between them. The CDR3 spans 12 residues. Germline-derived CDR1 and CDR2 are DFQATT and SNEGSKA (reference sequence). The CDR3 DNA is TGCAGTCTCCTGGGGGCCGGAAACACCATATATTTT. Protein: CSLLGAGNTIYF.

The J gene is TRBJ1-2, the V gene TRBV7-2; D is ambiguous. V shed 5 bases and J shed 0 bases, with 7 bases lying between them. The CDR3 runs 13 residues. Germline assignment: CDR1 SGHTA and CDR2 FQGNSA. The CDR3 region has the DNA TGTGCCAGCAGCCCCGACACTAACTATGGCTACACCTTC. Protein sequence: CASSPDTNYGYTF.

The chain has TRBV12-3 or TRBV12-4 and TRBJ1-5; 8 nucleotides agree with TRBD1. After removal of 6 bases from V and 3 bases from J, the junction contained 7 bases not matched to a gene. CDR3 length: 15 residues. The CDR3 spells CASRPGQEPNQPQHF. For the CDR3, the DNA is TGTGCCAGCAGACCGGGACAGGAACCCAATCAGCCCCAGCATTTT.

This clonotype showed up many times. This chain's CDR3 is CASSYGFYEQYF. The CDR3 coding sequence is TGTGCCAGCAGTTACGGGTTTTACGAGCAGTACTTC. The V gene is TRBV28, the J gene TRBJ2-7; D not resolved. Trimming pared 4 bases from V and 4 bases from J, leaving 8 bases between. The CDR3 extends over 12 amino acids. Germline CDR1 reads MDHEN; CDR2 reads SYDVKM.

A single count supports this clonotype. Just one base apart from a much larger clone, this may be a read error. The chain has TRBV7-8 and TRBJ2-1, with D unclear. The CDR3 runs 15 residues. The germline V gene encodes CDR1 SGHVS and CDR2 FQNEAQ. In DNA, the CDR3 is TGTGCCGGCAGCAAGGACCTTCCATCCTACAATGAGCAGTTCTTC. Its translation is CAGSKDLPSYNEQFF. Based on the CDR3 plus reference TRBV7-8 and TRBJ2-1, the full variable domain is GAGVSQSPRYKVAKRGQDVALRCDPISGHVSLFWYQQALGQGPEFLTYFQNEAQLDKSGLPSDRFFAERPEGSVSTLKIQRTQQEDSAVYLCAGSKDLPSYNEQFFGPGTRLTVL.

This clonotype was counted a few times. J is TRBJ1-5 and V is TRBV6-6; 10 nucleotides align to TRBD1. This CDR3 is 18 amino acids long. The germline V gene has CDR1 MNHNY and CDR2 SVGAGI (reference sequence). V was pared by 7 bases and J by 0 bases, with 12 bases of the junction left unmatched. As DNA, the CDR3 is TGTGCCAGCACCTTTACGACAGGGACAGGGGTTAGCAATCAGCCCCAGCATTTT. Amino acids: CASTFTTGTGVSNQPQHF.

The rearrangement links TRBV6-2 or TRBV6-3 to TRBJ2-1; D not resolved. This CDR3 spans 12 amino acids. Germline V lookup: CDR1 MNHEY, CDR2 SVGEGT. Deletions cut 0 bases from V and 10 bases from J, with 7 bases between. CDR3 nucleotide sequence: TGTGCCAGCAGTTACTCTTGGAGAGAGCAGTTCTTC. Protein: CASSYSWREQFF.

This clonotype has more than one count but fewer than ten. The chain is built from TRBV7-6 and TRBJ2-5; D assignment may be TRBD1 or TRBD2 (6 bases each). In germline, CDR1 is SGHVS, CDR2 FNYEAQ. V was trimmed by 5 bases and J by 5 bases, leaving 21 bases between them. The length of the CDR3 is 16 residues. Here the CDR3 reads CASSLSRGRSGETQYF. CDR3 coding DNA: TGTGCCAGCAGCCTCTCCCGGGGGCGCTCGGGGGAGACCCAGTACTTC.

The rearrangement links TRBV29-1 to TRBJ1-6; no firm D call. CDR3 length: 13 residues. The germline V and J ends were trimmed by 4 bases and 5 bases, with 9 bases remaining between them. The germline CDR1 and CDR2 sequences are SQVTM and ANQGSEA. CDR3 sequence reads: CSVGETNNSPLHF. The CDR3 bases are TGCAGCGTTGGGGAAACTAATAATTCACCCCTCCACTTT.

This clonotype was seen ten or more times. V is TRBV2 and J is TRBJ2-1, with D possibly TRBD1 on 5 matching bases. V was cut by 2 bases and J by 6 bases, with 11 bases left in between. The CDR3 runs 14 residues. Germline loops: CDR1 SNHLY, CDR2 FYNNEI. Here the CDR3 reads CASSEFRQTNEQFF. CDR3 bases: TGTGCCAGCAGTGAATTCCGACAGACCAATGAGCAGTTCTTC.

In this sample, this clonotype turned up a few times. The gene calls are TRBV5-4 and TRBJ2-5; TRBD2 matches 9 bases. The V and J ends lost 3 bases and 4 bases, in that order; junction bases with no gene match: 10. The CDR3 sequence is 16 residues long. Germline lookup yields CDR1 SGHNT and CDR2 YYREEE (reference sequence). The CDR3: CASSSGTSRGRETQYF. The CDR3 DNA sequence: TGTGCCAGCAGCTCTGGGACTAGCAGGGGCAGAGAGACCCAGTACTTC.